What follows are 6 T cell receptor beta chains derived from one specimen sequenced in a study of T cell repertoires in cytomegalovirus infection. These TCRs are of unknown antigen specificity. TCRdb reprocessed the reads via MiXCR and lists one record per CDR3 protein. The sample has 100,000 or so distinct CDR3 sequences, 35% to 50% seen once. The sequenced sample was CD8+ T cells from cultured PBMCs, obtained from culture after CMV antigen stimulation. These receptors were taken from a human donor in good health (CMV status not recorded). Some clones in this sample may be carry-over from other donors' samples.

This chain links TRBV7-6 with TRBJ2-7; D may match TRBD1 or TRBD2 (5 bases each). Germline CDR1 is SGHVS and CDR2 is FNYEAQ. This CDR3 is 14 amino acids long. V gave up 4 bases and J gave up 3 bases, with 13 bases separating them. CDR3: CASSYRDGIYEQYF. The CDR3 DNA is TGTGCCAGCAGCTACCGGGACGGGATCTACGAGCAGTACTTC.

The chain has TRBV30 and TRBJ1-1, with TRBD1 matching over 8 bases. There are 14 residues in the CDR3. Unmatched junction bases numbered 6, after V lost 3 bases and J lost 3 bases. Looked up from germline, CDR1 is GTSNPN and CDR2 is SVGIG (reference sequence). The CDR3 DNA reads TGTGCCTGGAGCAACAGGGGGATCGACACTGAAGCTTTCTTT. This gives the protein CAWSNRGIDTEAFF.

Many counts were recorded for this clonotype. The CDR3 reads CASSPDYRQGIYNEQFF. In nucleotides, the CDR3 is TGTGCCAGCAGCCCCGATTACCGTCAGGGAATTTACAATGAGCAGTTCTTC. The rearrangement uses TRBV7-6 and TRBJ2-1, with TRBD1 as a possible D gene (5 bases). The CDR3 totals 17 residues. Per germline, CDR1 SGHVS and CDR2 FNYEAQ. V was trimmed by 5 bases and J by 4 bases, leaving 21 bases between them.

The chain uses TRBV4-1 and TRBJ2-1; 11 positions match TRBD2. V lost 5 bases to trimming and J lost 0 bases; unmatched junction nucleotides: 3. CDR3 length: 16 residues. Per the germline V gene, CDR1 is MGHRA and CDR2 is YSYEKL. The CDR3 region is CASSVAGGSSYNEQFF. Written as DNA, the CDR3 is TGCGCCAGCAGCGTAGCGGGGGGGAGCTCCTACAATGAGCAGTTCTTC.

This clonotype was seen more than once but under ten times. The V gene is TRBV12-3 or TRBV12-4, the J gene TRBJ2-1; unclear D gene. V gave up 7 bases and J gave up 3 bases, with 16 bases separating them. The CDR3 sequence is 15 residues long. The CDR3 spells CASTVVTPNYNEQFF. Here the CDR3 DNA reads TGTGCCAGCACCGTAGTTACCCCTAACTACAATGAGCAGTTCTTC.

This chain uses TRBV5-6 with TRBJ1-5; the D gene is possibly TRBD1 (5 bases). The V and J ends lost 3 bases and 11 bases respectively, with 12 bases between them. Germline CDR1 SGHDT, CDR2 YYEEEE. The CDR3 spans 12 residues. The CDR3 protein is CASSYGGSAQHF. The CDR3 DNA follows: TGTGCCAGCAGCTATGGGGGGTCGGCCCAGCATTTT.